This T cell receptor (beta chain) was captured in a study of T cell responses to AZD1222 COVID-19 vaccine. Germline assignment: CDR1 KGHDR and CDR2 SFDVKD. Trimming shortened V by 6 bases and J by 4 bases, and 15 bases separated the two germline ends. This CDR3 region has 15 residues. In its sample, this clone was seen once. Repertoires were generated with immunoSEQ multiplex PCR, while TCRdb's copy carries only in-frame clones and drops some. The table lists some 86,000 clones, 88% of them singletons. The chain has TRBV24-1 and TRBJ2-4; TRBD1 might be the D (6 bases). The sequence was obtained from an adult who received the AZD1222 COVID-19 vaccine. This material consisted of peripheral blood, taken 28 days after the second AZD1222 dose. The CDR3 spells CATSHAGTPKNIQYF. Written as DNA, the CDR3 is TGTGCCACCAGTCACGCCGGGACACCAAAAAACATTCAGTACTTC.